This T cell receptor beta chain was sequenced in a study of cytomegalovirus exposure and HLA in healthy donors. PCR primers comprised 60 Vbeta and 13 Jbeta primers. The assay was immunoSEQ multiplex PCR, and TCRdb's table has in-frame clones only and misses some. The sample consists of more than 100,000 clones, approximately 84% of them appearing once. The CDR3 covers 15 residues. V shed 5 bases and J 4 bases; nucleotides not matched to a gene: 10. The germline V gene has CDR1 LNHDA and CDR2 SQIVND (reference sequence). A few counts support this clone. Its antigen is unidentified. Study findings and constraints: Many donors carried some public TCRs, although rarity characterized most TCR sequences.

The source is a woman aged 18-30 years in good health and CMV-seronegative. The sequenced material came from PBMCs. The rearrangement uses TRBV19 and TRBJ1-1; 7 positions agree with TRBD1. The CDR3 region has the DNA TGTGCCAGTAGTCCCAGGGGGACCCTTAGCACTGAAGCTTTCTTT. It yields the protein CASSPRGTLSTEAFF.